This is a list of T cell receptor beta chains from one sample in a study of cytomegalovirus exposure and HLA in healthy donors. The table came from immunoSEQ multiplex PCR; TCRdb's copy has only in-frame clones and leaves some out. The sample has roughly 60,000 clones, over 75% seen once. The specimen sequenced was PBMCs. Receptors originate from a woman aged 25-40 years in good health and CMV-seronegative. The CDR3 runs from the conserved cysteine through the conserved F or W. A D gene is named only where the DNA matches it firmly. Only some rows state a clone size, as once, few, many or a class for expanded clones.

len	v_gene	j_gene	d_gene	abundance	CDR3nt	CDR3aa
14	TRBV13	TRBJ2-7	-	-	TGTGCCAGCAGCCAGCGAACAGGTACCTACGAGCAGTACTTC	CASSQRTGTYEQYF
15	TRBV28	TRBJ2-3	-	-	TGTGCCAGCAGTTTAACGAGCGGAAGCACAGATACGCAGTATTTT	CASSLTSGSTDTQYF
12	TRBV11-3	TRBJ2-7	TRBD1	-	TGTGCCAGCAGCCCTAACAGGGGCGAGCAGTACTTC	CASSPNRGEQYF
17	TRBV7-3	TRBJ2-1	TRBD2	-	TGTGCCAGCAGCCCAATAGCGGGAGGAATGTCCTACAATGAGCAGTTCTTC	CASSPIAGGMSYNEQFF
14	TRBV5-5	TRBJ2-5	TRBD2	-	TGTGCCAGCAGCCTACTAGCGGGCGGCGGGACCCAGTACTTC	CASSLLAGGGTQYF
15	TRBV7-9	TRBJ2-7	TRBD1	-	TGTGCCAGCAGCTTAGGCAGGGGGTCCCCCCACGAGCAGTACTTC	CASSLGRGSPHEQYF
16	TRBV19	TRBJ2-3	-	-	TGTGCCAGTAGTATGTTAGCAGGGGACGGGTACGATACGCAGTATTTT	CASSMLAGDGYDTQYF
12	TRBV10-3	TRBJ1-1	TRBD1	once	TGTGCCACACAGGGGTCGAACACTGAAGCTTTCTTT	CATQGSNTEAFF
15	TRBV29-1	TRBJ1-5	-	few	TGCAGCGCAGTCACAAGCAGGGATAGCAATCAGCCCCAGCATTTT	CSAVTSRDSNQPQHF
15	TRBV7-7	TRBJ2-7	TRBD2	-	TGTGCCAGCAGCCCCCGTGTAACAGCGGGAGAAGAGCAGTACTTC	CASSPRVTAGEEQYF
16	TRBV19	TRBJ1-1	TRBD1	-	TGTGCCAGTAGTTTGACGAATCAGGGGGGAGGCACTGAAGCTTTCTTT	CASSLTNQGGGTEAFF
20	TRBV5-4	TRBJ2-3	TRBD1	-	TGTGCCAGCAGCAATCATCCGGGACAGGGGGCGTTGGGTTTACTAGATACGCAGTATTTT	CASSNHPGQGALGLLDTQYF
14	TRBV4-1	TRBJ1-2	TRBD1	-	TGCGCCAGCAGCCAAGTGGGACAGTACTATGGCTACACCTTC	CASSQVGQYYGYTF
19	TRBV28	TRBJ2-1	TRBD2	-	TGTGCCAGCAGTTACCTCCTTATAGCGGGAGGGCTCTCCTACAATGAGCAGTTCTTC	CASSYLLIAGGLSYNEQFF
15	TRBV15	TRBJ1-3	-	once	TGTGCCACCAGCAGAGCGAGGGGGTCTTCCAACACCATATATTTT	CATSRARGSSNTIYF
16	TRBV28	TRBJ1-5	TRBD1	-	TGTGCCAGCAGTTTATGGGACAGGGGAAGCAATCAGCCCCAGCATTTT	CASSLWDRGSNQPQHF